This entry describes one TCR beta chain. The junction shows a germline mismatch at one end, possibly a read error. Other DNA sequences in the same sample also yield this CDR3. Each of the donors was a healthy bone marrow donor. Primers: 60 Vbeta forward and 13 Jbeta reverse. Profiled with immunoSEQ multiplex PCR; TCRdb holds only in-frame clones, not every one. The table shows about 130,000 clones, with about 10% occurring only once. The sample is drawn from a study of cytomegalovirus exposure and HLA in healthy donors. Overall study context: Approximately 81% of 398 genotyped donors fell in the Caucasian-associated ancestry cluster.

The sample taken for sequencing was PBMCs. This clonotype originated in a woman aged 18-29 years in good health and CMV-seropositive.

The CDR3 sequence is CASSSDRGGYTF. CDR3 DNA: TGTGCAAGCAGTTCCGACAGGGGTGGCTACACCTTC. V and J are TRBV6-5 and TRBJ1-2; 8 bases align to TRBD1. Germline values: CDR1 MNHEY, CDR2 SVGAGI. The CDR3 runs to 12 residues.